A single sample gave rise to the 25 T cell receptor beta chains below, sequenced in a study of shared clonotypes between healthy human individuals. Method: immunoSEQ multiplex PCR; TCRdb's copy keeps in-frame clones and lacks some. Of around 700,000 clones listed, around 72% are singletons. Sample: memory CD4+ T cells sorted from blood. Described subset: CD45RA-negative fraction. These receptors were collected from a woman younger than 45 in good health.

The rearrangement links TRBV2 to TRBJ1-5; D perhaps matches TRBD1 (6 bases). Looked up from germline, CDR1 is SNHLY and CDR2 is FYNNEI. The germline V and J ends were trimmed by 1 base and 6 bases, with 10 bases remaining between them. The CDR3 has 14 amino acids. The CDR3 nucleotides read TGTGCCAGCAGTGAAGTACAGGGTGGTCAGCCCCAGCATTTT. Amino acid sequence: CASSEVQGGQPQHF.

There are a few counts of this clone. This chain joins TRBV19 and TRBJ2-3; 12 bases are shared with TRBD2. CDR3 length equals 17 residues. V gave up 5 bases and J gave up 1 base; unmatched junction bases: 7. CDR1 and CDR2 from the germline V gene are LNHDA and SQIVND (reference sequence). The CDR3, as DNA: TGTGCCAGTAGTGTAATGGGACTAGCGGGCCGCACAGATACGCAGTATTTT. Protein: CASSVMGLAGRTDTQYF.

The J gene is TRBJ2-7, the V gene TRBV4-2; 8 positions agree with TRBD2. The CDR3 runs to 16 residues. J lost 2 bases, V lost 0 bases, and 6 bases had no gene match. Germline V gives CDR1 LGHNA, CDR2 YNFKEQ. DNA of the CDR3: TGTGCCAGCAGCCAAGAATTGGGGGGACTAGCCTACGAGCAGTACTTC. Its protein is CASSQELGGLAYEQYF.

This clone was counted between two and nine times. J is TRBJ2-2 and V is TRBV7-2; D is ambiguous. V was pared by 5 bases and J by 2 bases, with 6 bases between. Per the germline V gene, CDR1 is SGHTA and CDR2 is FQGNSA. The CDR3 extends over 13 amino acids. The CDR3 nucleotides read TGTGCCAGCAGCCGAACAAACACCGGGGAGCTGTTTTTT. Amino acids: CASSRTNTGELFF.

The V call is TRBV7-2, the J call TRBJ2-7; 7 bases are shared with TRBD1. The CDR3 runs 16 residues. V gave up 5 bases and J gave up 3 bases; unmatched junction bases: 13. Germline loops: CDR1 SGHTA, CDR2 FQGNSA. CDR3 in DNA: TGTGCCAGCAGCCCATCTTCCCGGGACAGATTCTACGAGCAGTACTTC. Its translation: CASSPSSRDRFYEQYF.

Ten or more counts support this clone. CDR3 bases: TGTGCCAGTAGGCAGGGCCGTGAAAAACTGTTTTTT. This codes for CASRQGREKLFF. The chain employs TRBV19 and TRBJ1-4; the D gene is possibly TRBD1 (5 bases). The V end lost 6 bases, the J end lost 7 bases, and 9 bases lay between the germline ends. The length of the CDR3 is 12 residues. The germline V gene has CDR1 LNHDA and CDR2 SQIVND (reference sequence).

Remarks on this clone: The junction departs from the called germline gene at one end, perhaps through a read error. This rearrangement joins TRBV30 to TRBJ2-7; tentatively, D is TRBD1 (5 bases). The CDR3 has 13 amino acids. Germline V gives CDR1 GTSNPN, CDR2 SVGIG (reference sequence). The CDR3 DNA reads as TGTGCCTGGAGAACAGGAAGCTCCTACGGGCAGTACTTC. It translates to CAWRTGSSYGQYF.

This sequence joins TRBV10-3 and TRBJ1-2, with D possibly TRBD1 on 5 matching bases. CDR3 length: 13 residues. V lost 10 bases and J lost 4, with 16 bases in between. Germline assignment: CDR1 ENHRY and CDR2 SYGVKD. CDR3 DNA: TGTGCCACGACCCCGGTGACAGCCTATGGCTACACCTTC. Translation: CATTPVTAYGYTF.

The chain recombines TRBV6-6 with TRBJ2-7; D perhaps matches TRBD1 (6 bases). V lost 6 bases and J lost 5, with 17 bases in between. In germline, CDR1 is MNHNY, CDR2 SVGAGI (reference sequence). This CDR3 spans 14 amino acids. The CDR3 DNA is TGTGCCAGCAGCCGGGGACAACCACCAAACGAGCAGTACTTC. It codes for CASSRGQPPNEQYF.

This chain uses TRBV2 with TRBJ1-3; no firm D call. Trimming took 1 base from V and 4 from J, leaving 11 bases between them. Germline assignment: CDR1 SNHLY and CDR2 FYNNEI. This CDR3 contains 15 residues. This chain's CDR3 is CASSEGGYQGNTIYF. The CDR3 nucleotides are TGTGCCAGCAGTGAAGGGGGTTATCAAGGAAACACCATATATTTT.

This chain connects TRBV11-2 to TRBJ2-2; 11 bases align to TRBD2. V lost 5 bases, J lost 0 bases, and 11 bases stayed unmatched. The CDR3 extends over 19 amino acids. Germline assignment: CDR1 SGHAT and CDR2 FQNNGV. In nucleotides, the CDR3 is TGTGCCAGCAGCCCTCGAGGGACTAGCGGAACTTCGAACACCGGGGAGCTGTTTTTT. Its translation: CASSPRGTSGTSNTGELFF.

The chain links TRBV6-6 to TRBJ2-2; D is possibly TRBD1 (6 bases). Germline loops: CDR1 MNHNY, CDR2 SVGAGI (reference sequence). Trimming removed 4 bases at V and 5 bases at J, with 14 bases between. The CDR3 sequence is 15 residues long. The CDR3 DNA sequence: TGTGCCAGCAGTTCCGGGGACACATATACCGGGGAGCTGTTTTTT. It codes for CASSSGDTYTGELFF.

This chain connects TRBV6-1 to TRBJ2-6, with D hard to call. From germline, CDR1 is MNHNS and CDR2 SASEGT. The V and J ends lost 4 bases and 0 bases respectively, with 7 bases between them. This CDR3 region has 15 residues. As DNA, the CDR3 is TGTGCCAGCAGTGGCCTCAGCTCTGGGGCCAACGTCCTGACTTTC. It encodes CASSGLSSGANVLTF.

The chain carries TRBV5-1 and TRBJ2-3; 10 bases fit TRBD1. Looked up from germline, CDR1 is SGHRS and CDR2 is YFSETQ. The CDR3 is 15 residues long. V lost 0 bases and J lost 6; bases outside the gene matches: 4. CDR3 DNA: TGCGCCAGCAGCTTGGGGACAGGGGGTGTGGATACGCAGTATTTT. This codes for CASSLGTGGVDTQYF.

This clone was counted between two and nine times. The CDR3 region has the DNA TGTGCCAGCAGTTTTCTGGGCGGCTACGAGCAGTACTTC. This translates into CASSFLGGYEQYF. The V call is TRBV27, the J call TRBJ2-7; D is unclear. Trimming shortened V by 3 bases and J by 3 bases, and 9 bases separated the two germline ends. CDR1 is MNHEY, CDR2 SMNVEV, per germline (reference sequence). CDR3 length equals 13 residues.

This clone was seen once. This chain joins TRBV5-1 and TRBJ1-4; 9 bases map to TRBD1. V trimming: 4 bases; J trimming: 6 bases; junction bases outside the gene matches: 7. Germline V gives CDR1 SGHRS, CDR2 YFSETQ. This CDR3 contains 15 residues. This CDR3 is CASSGTGSPDEKLFF. In nucleotides, the CDR3 is TGCGCCAGCAGCGGGACAGGGAGTCCGGATGAAAAACTGTTTTTT.

On this clone itself: Distinct nucleotide sequences in the sample also encode this CDR3. The chain links TRBV5-1 to TRBJ2-1; the D is unclear. The CDR3 consists of 15 residues. The germline CDR1 and CDR2 sequences are SGHRS and YFSETQ. V was clipped by 0 bases and J by 3 bases, with 10 bases between them. Here the CDR3 DNA reads TGCGCCAGCAGCTTGGCCTCAGCCAACTACAATGAGCAGTTCTTC. Translation: CASSLASANYNEQFF.

Worth noting for this clone: This may be a read error, as it is one base from a much larger clone. Within the sample, other DNA sequences also encode this same CDR3. The chain joins TRBV27 to TRBJ2-5; the match to TRBD1 covers 7 bases. V trimming: 6 bases; J trimming: 5 bases; junction bases outside the gene matches: 15. Germline-derived CDR1 and CDR2 are MNHEY and SMNVEV (reference sequence). This CDR3 has 16 residues. CDR3 amino acids: CASRYRRDSDQETQYF. CDR3 nucleotides: TGTGCCAGCAGATACCGTAGGGACAGCGATCAGGAGACCCAGTACTTC.

As regards this clone: The identical CDR3 is also encoded by other nucleotide sequences in the sample. The rearrangement links TRBV2 to TRBJ2-1, with 8 positions matching TRBD1. With V trimmed by 8 bases and J by 7 bases, 4 bases remained unmatched. The CDR3 is made up of 12 amino acids. The V gene's germline CDR1 is SNHLY and CDR2 FYNNEI. CDR3 bases: TGTGCCAGCGGAGACAGGGGAAATGAGCAGTTCTTC. Residues: CASGDRGNEQFF.

The CDR3 loop is CASRWNYGYTF. CDR3 coding DNA: TGTGCCAGCAGGTGGAACTATGGCTACACCTTC. The chain couples TRBV28 to TRBJ1-2; D not resolved. Germline V gene lookup returns CDR1 MDHEN and CDR2 SYDVKM. This CDR3 region has 11 residues. The V end was cut by 6 bases, the J end by 2 bases, with 4 bases between.

The rearrangement uses TRBV6-1 and TRBJ2-3; no reliable D call. Germline V CDR1 and CDR2: MNHNS, SASEGT. The CDR3 sequence is 10 residues long. V was trimmed by 5 bases and J by 10 bases, leaving 7 bases between them. DNA of the CDR3: TGTGCCAGCAGTTATAAGGCGCAGTATTTT. Translated, it gives CASSYKAQYF.

The J gene is TRBJ2-3, the V gene TRBV4-2; 9 bases match TRBD2. Germline values: CDR1 LGHNA, CDR2 YNFKEQ. The CDR3 consists of 16 residues. The ends lost 5 bases at V and 1 base at J; junction bases unmatched: 7. The DNA for the CDR3 is TGTGCCAGCAGCGGAGCTAGCGGGAAGGGCACAGATACGCAGTATTTT. Translating it yields CASSGASGKGTDTQYF.

The gene calls are TRBV19 and TRBJ1-2; maybe TRBD1 (6 bases). The V and J ends lost 5 bases and 4 bases respectively, with 14 bases between them. Germline loops: CDR1 LNHDA, CDR2 SQIVND (reference sequence). The CDR3 has 14 residues. The CDR3: CASSSPGTSYGYTF. CDR3 bases: TGTGCCAGTAGTTCTCCCGGGACAAGCTATGGCTACACCTTC. Using reference TRBV19 and TRBJ1-2 for the parts outside the CDR3, the full variable domain is DGGITQSPKYLFRKEGQNVTLSCEQNLNHDAMYWYRQDPGQGLRLIYYSQIVNDFQKGDIAEGYSVSREKKESFPLTVTSAQKNPTAFYLCASSSPGTSYGYTFGSGTRLTVV.

The J gene is TRBJ2-1, the V gene TRBV27, with 8 bases fitting TRBD2. There are 15 residues in the CDR3. CDR1 is MNHEY and CDR2 is SMNVEV in the germline V gene (reference sequence). Losses at the gene ends were 6 bases for V and 0 bases for J; bases not matched to a gene: 4. The DNA of the CDR3 is TGTGCCAGCAGCGAGCGGGAGTTCTCCTACAATGAGCAGTTCTTC. Amino acid sequence: CASSEREFSYNEQFF.

The J gene is TRBJ2-7, the V gene TRBV9; 10 bases map to TRBD2. This CDR3 comprises 15 residues. Germline CDR1 reads SGDLS; CDR2 reads YYNGEE. Germline trimming cut 4 bases from V and 6 bases from J; bases unmatched to any gene: 10. The CDR3 DNA reads TGTGCCAGCAGCCCTTCTAGCGGGAGTTCTGCCGAGCAGTACTTC. This encodes CASSPSSGSSAEQYF.